The rows below give T cell receptor beta chains drawn from one sample of a study of blood T cell repertoires in COVID-19. TCRdb keeps only in-frame clones here, not all; method: immunoSEQ multiplex PCR. In the table there are fewer than 350,000 clones, about 83% of which are singletons. The specimen was PBMCs or T cells enriched from blood (not recorded which). All receptors come from a woman in her 40s who had recovered from COVID-19. Both conserved end residues are part of each CDR3. A D gene is named only where the DNA matches it firmly. Only some rows state a clone size, as once, few, many or a class for expanded clones.

NA	NA	TRBV28	TRBJ2-7	TGTGCCAGCAAACTGGCAGGGGCTCCCTACGAGCAGTACTTC	CASKLAGAPYEQYF
TRBD1	NA	TRBV6-5	TRBJ2-7	TGTGCCAGCACCGGGACAGGGTTTCACGAGCAGTACTTC	CASTGTGFHEQYF
TRBD1	NA	TRBV3-1/TRBV3-2	TRBJ1-1	TGTGCCAGCAGCCGGGTAGCGCAGGGGGTAACTGAAGCTTTCTTT	CASSRVAQGVTEAFF
NA	once	TRBV27	TRBJ2-1	TGTGCCAGCAGAGAATGGGGGGAGAATGAGCAGTTCTTC	CASREWGENEQFF
TRBD2	NA	TRBV7-8	TRBJ2-7	TGTGCCAGCAGCTTCTCAGGGACAGTAGCGGGAGGGCCTGACTACGAGCAGTACTTC	CASSFSGTVAGGPDYEQYF
NA	once	TRBV20-1	TRBJ1-1	TGCAGTGCTCAGGGAATTACTGAAGCTTTCTTT	CSAQGITEAFF
NA	NA	TRBV28	TRBJ1-2	TGTGCCAGCAGTTTATGGCGGAATAACTATGGCTACACCTTC	CASSLWRNNYGYTF
NA	once	TRBV4-3	TRBJ2-5	TGCGCCAGCAGCCAAGATGTCGGCCATCAGGGGACCCAGTACTTC	CASSQDVGHQGTQYF
NA	NA	TRBV21-1	TRBJ2-7	TGTGCCAGCACCCGACACAGGTACTCCTACGAGCAGTACTTC	CASTRHRYSYEQYF
NA	NA	TRBV14	TRBJ2-3	TGTGCCAGCAGCCAGACTAGGGGTACGCAGTATTTT	CASSQTRGTQYF
NA	NA	TRBV9	TRBJ2-1	TGTGCCAGCAGCGAGGTGCCTAGTCGGGGTTACAATGAGCAGTTCTTC	CASSEVPSRGYNEQFF
NA	NA	TRBV19	TRBJ2-3	TGTGCCAGTAGTTATGGGGCTGGCACAGATACGCAGTATTTT	CASSYGAGTDTQYF
NA	NA	TRBV15	TRBJ1-2	TGTGCCACCAGCAGGGGTGAACGGACAGCTAACTATGGCTACACCTTC	CATSRGERTANYGYTF
TRBD2	NA	TRBV5-1	TRBJ2-1	TGCGCCAGCAGCTTGGTACTAGCGGGAGGGCCAAATGAGCAGTTCTTC	CASSLVLAGGPNEQFF
NA	NA	TRBV11-2	TRBJ2-2	TGTGCCAGCAGCTTAGATCCGAGAGTCACCGGGGAGCTGTTTTTT	CASSLDPRVTGELFF
NA	once	TRBV12-3/TRBV12-4	TRBJ1-4	TGTGCCAGCCGTTCGGGATTTAATGAAAAACTGTTTTTT	CASRSGFNEKLFF
NA	NA	TRBV5-5	TRBJ1-5	TGTGCCAGCAGCTTGGTGGAGGGAATCTCAAATCAGCCCCAGCATTTT	CASSLVEGISNQPQHF
NA	NA	TRBV4-3	TRBJ2-1	TGCGCCAGCAGCCAAGATCTAGGGGGGGCTTACAATGAGCAGTTCTTC	CASSQDLGGAYNEQFF
TRBD1	NA	TRBV19	TRBJ1-4	TGTGCCAGTAGTGAAACAGGGGTAACTAATGAAAAACTGTTTTTT	CASSETGVTNEKLFF
NA	NA	TRBV19	TRBJ1-6	TGTGCCAGTAGTGGAGACTCAGGGGCAGGTTCACCCCTCCACTTT	CASSGDSGAGSPLHF
NA	NA	TRBV29-1	TRBJ1-2	TGCAGCGTTTTCGACGCGGGTGGCTACACCTTC	CSVFDAGGYTF
NA	NA	TRBV4-2	TRBJ1-2	TGTGCCAGCAGCCAAGGGCAGGGGCAAGGTTATGGCTACACCTTC	CASSQGQGQGYGYTF
NA	NA	TRBV12-2	TRBJ2-7	TGTGCAAGTCGCCAGGCCAATTTCACCGAGCAGTACTTC	CASRQANFTEQYF
NA	NA	TRBV2	TRBJ2-2	TGTGCCAGCAATTCGGGCACCGGGGAGCTGTTTTTT	CASNSGTGELFF
NA	NA	TRBV4-3	TRBJ2-1	TGCGCCAGCAGCCAGATCAGACAGCGTAACAATGAGCAGTTCTTC	CASSQIRQRNNEQFF
NA	NA	TRBV4-1	TRBJ1-2	TGCGCCAGCAGCCTTACCGGGGATTTCGGGGATGGCTACACCTTC	CASSLTGDFGDGYTF
TRBD2	NA	TRBV7-2	TRBJ2-1	TGTGCCAGCAGCTTAGAGGCGGGAGGGGTCCCCTTATATGAGCAGTTCTTC	CASSLEAGGVPLYEQFF
NA	NA	TRBV5-6	TRBJ1-5	TGTGCCAGCAGCTTGTGGGCGGGGGGCAATCAGCCCCAGCATTTT	CASSLWAGGNQPQHF
TRBD2	NA	TRBV7-3	TRBJ2-1	TGTGCCAGCAGCTTAATTGCGGGCGGGAGCGGGAACAATGAGCAGTTCTTC	CASSLIAGGSGNNEQFF
TRBD1	NA	TRBV5-6	TRBJ1-2	TGTGCCAGCCTGGGGACAGGGACCCATGGCTACACCTTC	CASLGTGTHGYTF
NA	NA	TRBV12-3/TRBV12-4	TRBJ1-5	TGTGCCAGCAGTTTACAGTATCAGCCCCAGCATTTT	CASSLQYQPQHF
NA	NA	TRBV5-1	TRBJ2-3	TGCGCCAGCAGCTTGGGAGACAGTTATGATACGCAGTATTTT	CASSLGDSYDTQYF
TRBD2	few	TRBV6-6	TRBJ2-7	TGTGCCAGCAGTCTCCTAAGACCACTAGCGGGAGTTTCCTACGAGCAGTACTTC	CASSLLRPLAGVSYEQYF
TRBD1	NA	TRBV9	TRBJ1-6	TGTGCCAGCAGCAGGACAGGCAGAGATTCACCCCTCCACTTT	CASSRTGRDSPLHF
TRBD2	NA	TRBV24-1	TRBJ2-1	TGTGCCACCAGCGGGACTAGCGGGAGCCATGAGCAGTTCTTC	CATSGTSGSHEQFF
NA	NA	TRBV28	TRBJ2-1	TGTGCCAGCAGCCGACTGCCCTCCAATGAGCAGTTCTTC	CASSRLPSNEQFF
NA	NA	TRBV19	TRBJ2-2	TGTGCCAGTAGTTATAGTTTCGGGAACACCGGGGAGCTGTTTTTT	CASSYSFGNTGELFF
NA	NA	TRBV3-1/TRBV3-2	TRBJ2-2	TGTGCCAGCAGCCAAGGGCAGGCCGGGGAGCTGTTTTTT	CASSQGQAGELFF
NA	NA	TRBV3-1/TRBV3-2	TRBJ2-6	TGTGCCAGCAGCCAAAATGACAGGATGTCTGGGGCCAACGTCCTGACTTTC	CASSQNDRMSGANVLTF
NA	NA	TRBV3-1/TRBV3-2	TRBJ2-7	TGTGCCAGCAGCCAACCCCCCCGCGGGGTTCTCGTTTTTGGTGAGCAGTACTTC	CASSQPPRGVLVFGEQYF
NA	NA	TRBV2	TRBJ1-5	TGTGCCAGCAGTGAAGCGCTTGGGGGGGGCGACCAGCCCCAGCATTTT	CASSEALGGGDQPQHF
TRBD1	NA	TRBV28	TRBJ1-3	TGTGCCAGCAGTCGGACAGGTCCCTTCTCTGGAAACACCATATATTTT	CASSRTGPFSGNTIYF